This TCR beta chain was retrieved from a study of blood T cell repertoires in COVID-19. Across the whole study: Specimens from acute and convalescent COVID-19 originated in the United States, Italy and Spain.

Authors' processing steps: Estimated nucleated cell counts came from reference gene primer amplification. The protocol was immunoSEQ multiplex PCR, while the TCRdb copy is restricted to in-frame clones and leaves out a portion. That table gives V, J and clone size, and the DNA gave D and trimming. The sample lists fewer than 50,000 clones, around three quarters seen once, with about 25% in the top ten. The CDR3 runs 13 residues. V was pared by 1 base and J by 10 bases, with 13 bases between. Germline V lookup: CDR1 SGHDN, CDR2 FVKESK. This TCR came from a man aged 65 to 85 with acute or convalescent COVID-19. The source material was peripheral blood. The rearrangement joins TRBV14 to TRBJ1-1, with TRBD1 as a possible D gene (6 bases). This CDR3 is CASSQVQGWGAFF. The CDR3, as DNA: TGTGCCAGCAGCCAAGTTCAGGGGTGGGGAGCTTTCTTT.